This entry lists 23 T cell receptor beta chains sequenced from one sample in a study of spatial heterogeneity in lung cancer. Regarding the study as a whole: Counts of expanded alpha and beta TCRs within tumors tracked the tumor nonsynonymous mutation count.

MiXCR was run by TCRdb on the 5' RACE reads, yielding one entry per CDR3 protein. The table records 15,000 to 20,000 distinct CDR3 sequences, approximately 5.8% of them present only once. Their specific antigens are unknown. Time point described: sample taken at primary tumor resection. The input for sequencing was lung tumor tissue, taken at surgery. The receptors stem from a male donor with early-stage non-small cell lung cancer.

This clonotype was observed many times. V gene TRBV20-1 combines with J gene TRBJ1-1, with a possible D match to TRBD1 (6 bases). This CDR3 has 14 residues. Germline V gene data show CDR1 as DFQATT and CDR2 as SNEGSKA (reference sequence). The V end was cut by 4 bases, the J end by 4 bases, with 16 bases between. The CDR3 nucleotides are TGCAGTGCTATCCTTGGACGGGGGGCCACTGAAGCTTTCTTT. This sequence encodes CSAILGRGATEAFF.

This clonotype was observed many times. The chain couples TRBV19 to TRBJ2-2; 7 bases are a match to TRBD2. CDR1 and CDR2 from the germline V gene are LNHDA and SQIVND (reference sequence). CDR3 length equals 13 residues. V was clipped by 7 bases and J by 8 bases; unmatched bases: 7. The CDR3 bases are TGTGCCAGTACTACTAGCGTGGCGGGGGAGCTGTTTTTT. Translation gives CASTTSVAGELFF.

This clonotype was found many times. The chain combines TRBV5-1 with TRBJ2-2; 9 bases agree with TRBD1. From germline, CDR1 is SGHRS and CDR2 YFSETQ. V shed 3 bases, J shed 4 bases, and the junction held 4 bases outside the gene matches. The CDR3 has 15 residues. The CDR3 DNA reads TGCGCCAGCAGCTCCGGGACAGGGTCCACCGGGGAGCTGTTTTTT. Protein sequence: CASSSGTGSTGELFF.

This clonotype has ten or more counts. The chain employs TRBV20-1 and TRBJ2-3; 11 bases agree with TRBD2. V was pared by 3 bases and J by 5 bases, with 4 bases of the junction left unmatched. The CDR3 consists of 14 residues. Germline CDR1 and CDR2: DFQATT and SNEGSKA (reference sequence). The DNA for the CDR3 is TGCAGTGCTAGCCTAGCGGGAGGCAGAGATACGCAGTATTTT. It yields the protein CSASLAGGRDTQYF.

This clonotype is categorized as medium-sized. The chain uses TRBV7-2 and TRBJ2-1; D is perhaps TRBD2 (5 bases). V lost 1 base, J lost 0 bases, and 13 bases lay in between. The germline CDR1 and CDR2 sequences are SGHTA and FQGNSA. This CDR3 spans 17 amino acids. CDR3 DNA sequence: TGTGCCAGCAGCTTAGGGGCAAGCGGCAGCTCCTACAATGAGCAGTTCTTC. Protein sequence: CASSLGASGSSYNEQFF.

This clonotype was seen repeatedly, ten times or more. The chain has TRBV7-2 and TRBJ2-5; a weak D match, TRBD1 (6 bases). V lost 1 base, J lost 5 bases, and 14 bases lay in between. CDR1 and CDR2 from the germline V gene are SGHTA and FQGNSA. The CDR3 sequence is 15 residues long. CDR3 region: CASSLGSGAIETQYF. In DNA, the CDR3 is TGTGCCAGCAGCTTAGGTTCAGGGGCGATTGAGACCCAGTACTTC.

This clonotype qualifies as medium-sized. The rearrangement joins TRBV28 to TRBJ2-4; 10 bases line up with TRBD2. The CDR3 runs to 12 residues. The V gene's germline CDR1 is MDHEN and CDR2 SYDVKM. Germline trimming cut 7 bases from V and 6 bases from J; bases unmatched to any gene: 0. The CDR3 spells CASTSGRNIQYF. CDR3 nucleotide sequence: TGTGCCAGCACTAGCGGGAGAAACATTCAGTACTTC. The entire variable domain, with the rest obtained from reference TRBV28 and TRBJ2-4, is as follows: DVKVTQSSRYLVKRTGEKVFLECVQDMDHENMFWYRQDPGLGLRLIYFSYDVKMKEKGDIPEGYSVSREKKERFSLILESASTNQTSMYLCASTSGRNIQYFGAGTRLSVL.

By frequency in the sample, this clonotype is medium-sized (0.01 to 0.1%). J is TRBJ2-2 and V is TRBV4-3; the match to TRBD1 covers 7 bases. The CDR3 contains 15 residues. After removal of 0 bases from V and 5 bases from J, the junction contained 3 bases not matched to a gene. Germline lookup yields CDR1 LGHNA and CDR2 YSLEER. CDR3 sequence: CASSQDRGQTGELFF. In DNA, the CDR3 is TGCGCCAGCAGCCAAGATCGGGGACAGACCGGGGAGCTGTTTTTT.

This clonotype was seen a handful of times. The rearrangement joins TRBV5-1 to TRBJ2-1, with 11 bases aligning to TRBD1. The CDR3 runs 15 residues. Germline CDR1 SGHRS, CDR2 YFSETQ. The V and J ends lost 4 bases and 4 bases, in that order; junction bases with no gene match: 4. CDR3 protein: CASSTGQGAYNEQFF. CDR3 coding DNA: TGCGCCAGCAGCACCGGACAGGGGGCTTACAATGAGCAGTTCTTC.

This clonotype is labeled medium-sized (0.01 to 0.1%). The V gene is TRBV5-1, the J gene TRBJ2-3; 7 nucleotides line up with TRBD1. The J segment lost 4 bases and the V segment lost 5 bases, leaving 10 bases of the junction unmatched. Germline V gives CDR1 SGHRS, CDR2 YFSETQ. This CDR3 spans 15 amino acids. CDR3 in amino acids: CASSSTGRSPDTQYF. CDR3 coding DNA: TGCGCCAGCAGTTCGACAGGGCGGTCGCCAGATACGCAGTATTTT.

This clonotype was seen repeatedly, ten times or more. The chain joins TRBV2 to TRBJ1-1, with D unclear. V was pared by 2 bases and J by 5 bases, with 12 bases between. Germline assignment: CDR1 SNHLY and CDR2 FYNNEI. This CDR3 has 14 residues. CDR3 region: CASSETRVWTEAFF. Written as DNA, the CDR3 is TGTGCCAGCAGTGAAACAAGGGTCTGGACTGAAGCTTTCTTT.

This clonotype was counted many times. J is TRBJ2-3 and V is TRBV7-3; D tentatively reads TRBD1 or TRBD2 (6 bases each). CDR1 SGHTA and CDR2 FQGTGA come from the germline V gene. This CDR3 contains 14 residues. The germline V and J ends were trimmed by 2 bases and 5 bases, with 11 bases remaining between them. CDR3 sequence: CASSLWGREDTQYF. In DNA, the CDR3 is TGTGCCAGCAGCTTATGGGGGCGGGAAGATACGCAGTATTTT.

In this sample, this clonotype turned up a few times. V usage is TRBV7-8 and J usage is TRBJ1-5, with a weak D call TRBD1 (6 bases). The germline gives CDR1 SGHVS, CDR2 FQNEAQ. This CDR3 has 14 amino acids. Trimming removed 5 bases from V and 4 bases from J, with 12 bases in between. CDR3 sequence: CASSITGWNQPQHF. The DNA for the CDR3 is TGTGCCAGCAGCATTACAGGGTGGAATCAGCCCCAGCATTTT.

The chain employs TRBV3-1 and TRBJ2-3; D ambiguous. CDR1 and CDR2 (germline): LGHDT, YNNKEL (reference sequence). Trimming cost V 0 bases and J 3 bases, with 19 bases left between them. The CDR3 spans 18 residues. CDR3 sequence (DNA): TGTGCCAGCAGCCAAGAAGCACCCGATAGCCCCCAAACAGATACGCAGTATTTT. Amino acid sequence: CASSQEAPDSPQTDTQYF.

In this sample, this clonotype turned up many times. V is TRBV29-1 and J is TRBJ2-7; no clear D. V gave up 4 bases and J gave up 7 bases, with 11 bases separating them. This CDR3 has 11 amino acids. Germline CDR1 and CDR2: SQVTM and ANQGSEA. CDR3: CSVATTNEQYF. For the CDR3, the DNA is TGCAGCGTTGCTACCACGAATGAGCAGTACTTC.

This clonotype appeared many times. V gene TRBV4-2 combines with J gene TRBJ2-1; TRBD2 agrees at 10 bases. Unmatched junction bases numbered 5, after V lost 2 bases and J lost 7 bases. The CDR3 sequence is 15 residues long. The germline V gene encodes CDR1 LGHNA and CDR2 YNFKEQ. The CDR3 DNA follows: TGTGCCAGCAGCCAACTCCTAGCGGGGGTTAATGAGCAGTTCTTC. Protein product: CASSQLLAGVNEQFF.

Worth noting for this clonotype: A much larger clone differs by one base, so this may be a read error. This chain's CDR3 is CASSISGPPIHF. The CDR3 DNA reads as TGTGCCAGCAGCATATCAGGGCCCCCCATCCACTTT. The V call is TRBV7-2, the J call TRBJ1-6; maybe TRBD1 (5 bases). Germline V gene data show CDR1 as SGHTA and CDR2 as FQGNSA. This CDR3 region has 12 residues. Trimming removed 5 bases at V and 17 bases at J, with 16 bases between.

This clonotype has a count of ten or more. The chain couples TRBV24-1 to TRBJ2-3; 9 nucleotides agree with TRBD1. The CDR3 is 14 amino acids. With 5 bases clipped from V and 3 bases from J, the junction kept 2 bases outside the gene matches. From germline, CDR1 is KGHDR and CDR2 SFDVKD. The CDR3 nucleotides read TGTGCCACCAGTGGTGGGACAGGGACAGATACGCAGTATTTT. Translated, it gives CATSGGTGTDTQYF.

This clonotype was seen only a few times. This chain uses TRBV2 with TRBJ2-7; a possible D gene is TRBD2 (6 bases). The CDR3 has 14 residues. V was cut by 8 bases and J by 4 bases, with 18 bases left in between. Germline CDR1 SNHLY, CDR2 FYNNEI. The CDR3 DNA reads TGTGCCAGCTCGTTGCGGGACTCGATGTACGAGCAGTACTTC. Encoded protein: CASSLRDSMYEQYF.

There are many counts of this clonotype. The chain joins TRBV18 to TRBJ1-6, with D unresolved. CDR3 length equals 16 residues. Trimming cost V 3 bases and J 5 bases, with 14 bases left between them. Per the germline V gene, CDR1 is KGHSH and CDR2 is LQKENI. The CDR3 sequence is CASSPLGGADNSPLHF. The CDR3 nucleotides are TGTGCCAGCTCACCTTTAGGAGGAGCGGATAATTCACCCCTCCACTTT.

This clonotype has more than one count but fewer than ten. CDR3 loop: CASSARLEPYEQYF. DNA for the CDR3: TGTGCCAGCAGTGCCCGACTCGAGCCCTACGAGCAGTACTTC. J is TRBJ2-7 and V is TRBV6-6, with D hard to call. V was shortened by 5 bases and J by 2 bases, with 13 bases between the two germline ends. Germline V gene data show CDR1 as MNHNY and CDR2 as SVGAGI (reference sequence). CDR3 length: 14 amino acids.

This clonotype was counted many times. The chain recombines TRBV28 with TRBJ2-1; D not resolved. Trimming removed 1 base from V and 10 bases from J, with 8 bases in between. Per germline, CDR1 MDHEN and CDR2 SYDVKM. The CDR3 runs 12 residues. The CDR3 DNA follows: TGTGCCAGCAGTTTATTCCCCGAGGAGCAGTTCTTC. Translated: CASSLFPEEQFF.

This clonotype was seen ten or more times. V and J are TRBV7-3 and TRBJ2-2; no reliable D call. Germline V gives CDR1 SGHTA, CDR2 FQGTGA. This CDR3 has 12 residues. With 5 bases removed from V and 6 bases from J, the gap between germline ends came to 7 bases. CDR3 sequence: CASSPQAGELFF. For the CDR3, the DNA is TGTGCCAGCAGCCCCCAAGCCGGGGAGCTGTTTTTT.